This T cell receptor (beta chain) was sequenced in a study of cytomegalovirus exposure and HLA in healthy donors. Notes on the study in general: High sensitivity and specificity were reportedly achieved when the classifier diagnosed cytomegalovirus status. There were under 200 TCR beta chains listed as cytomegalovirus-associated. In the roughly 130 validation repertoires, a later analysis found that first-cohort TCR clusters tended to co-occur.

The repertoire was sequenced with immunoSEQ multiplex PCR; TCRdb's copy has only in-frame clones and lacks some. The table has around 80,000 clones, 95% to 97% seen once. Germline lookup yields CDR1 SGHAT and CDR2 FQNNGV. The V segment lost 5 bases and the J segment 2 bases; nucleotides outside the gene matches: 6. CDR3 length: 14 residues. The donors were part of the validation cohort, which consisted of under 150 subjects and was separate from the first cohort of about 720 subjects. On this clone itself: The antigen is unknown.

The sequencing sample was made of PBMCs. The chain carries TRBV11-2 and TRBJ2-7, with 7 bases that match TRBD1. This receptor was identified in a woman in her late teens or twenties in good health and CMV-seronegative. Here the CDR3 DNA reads TGTGCCAGCAGCACAAGACAGGGAACCTACGAGCAGTACTTC. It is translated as CASSTRQGTYEQYF.